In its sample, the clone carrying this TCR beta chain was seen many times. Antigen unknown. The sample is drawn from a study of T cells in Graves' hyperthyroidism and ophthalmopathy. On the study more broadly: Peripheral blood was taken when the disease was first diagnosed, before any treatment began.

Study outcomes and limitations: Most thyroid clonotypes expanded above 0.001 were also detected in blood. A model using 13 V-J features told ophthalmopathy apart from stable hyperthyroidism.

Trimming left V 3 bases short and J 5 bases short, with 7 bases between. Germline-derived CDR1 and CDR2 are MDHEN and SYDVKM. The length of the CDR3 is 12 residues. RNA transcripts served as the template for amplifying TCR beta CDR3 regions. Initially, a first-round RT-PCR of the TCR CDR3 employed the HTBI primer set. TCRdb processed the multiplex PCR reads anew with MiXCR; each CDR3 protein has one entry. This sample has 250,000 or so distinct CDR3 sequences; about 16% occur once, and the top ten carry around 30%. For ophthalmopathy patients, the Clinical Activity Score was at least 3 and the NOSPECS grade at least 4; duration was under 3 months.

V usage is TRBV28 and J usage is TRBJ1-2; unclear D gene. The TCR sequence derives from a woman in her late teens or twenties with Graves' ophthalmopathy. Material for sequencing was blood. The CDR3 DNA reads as TGTGCCAGCAGTTTGAGGGCGTATGGCTACACCTTC. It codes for CASSLRAYGYTF.